A single sample is the source of the 28 T cell receptor beta chains below, sequenced in a study of T cells in Graves' hyperthyroidism and ophthalmopathy. Amplification of TCR beta CDR3 regions was performed using RNA transcripts as template. Initially, a first-round RT-PCR of the TCR CDR3 employed the HTBI primer set. From the multiplex PCR reads, TCRdb called clonotypes with MiXCR, one entry per CDR3 protein. The sample includes around 540,000 distinct CDR3 sequences, about 43% seen only once; the top ten take about 7.9%. What was sequenced was peripheral blood or thyroid tissue (not recorded which). The origin of the receptors is a woman under 30 with Graves' hyperthyroidism.

This clonotype came up a few times. CDR3: CSAKGAYGYTF. As DNA, the CDR3 is TGCAGTGCTAAGGGTGCCTATGGCTACACCTTC. V and J are TRBV20-1 and TRBJ1-2; unclear D gene. Per germline, CDR1 DFQATT and CDR2 SNEGSKA (reference sequence). Trimming removed 4 bases from V and 4 bases from J, with 7 bases in between. CDR3 length: 11 amino acids.

The chain joins TRBV7-4 to TRBJ2-7; weak D call: TRBD1 (5 bases). Trimming removed 5 bases at V and 6 bases at J, with 8 bases between. CDR3 length: 11 residues. In germline, CDR1 is SGHVT, CDR2 SQSDAQ. The CDR3 coding sequence is TGTGCCAGCAGCGAGACAGTCGAGCAGTACTTC. Its translation is CASSETVEQYF. Looking up the rest from reference TRBV7-4 and TRBJ2-7 gives the full variable domain: GAGVSQSPRYKVAKRGRDVALRCDSISGHVTLYWYRQTLGQGSEVLTYSQSDAQRDKSGRPSGRFSAERPERSVSTLKIQRTEQGDSAVYLCASSETVEQYFGPGTRLTVT.

The rearrangement links TRBV15 to TRBJ1-6; D is ambiguous. Trimming stripped 3 bases from V and 13 bases from J, with 10 bases between. CDR3 length: 12 residues. CDR1 is LNHNV, CDR2 YYDKDF, per germline (reference sequence). CDR3 sequence reads: CATSRDRQPLHF. For the CDR3, the DNA is TGTGCCACCAGCAGGGATAGGCAGCCCCTCCACTTT.

A remark on this clonotype: A much bigger clone sits one base away, suggesting this may be a read error. V and J are TRBV19 and TRBJ1-6, with TRBD1 as a possible D gene (5 bases). Germline CDR1 and CDR2: LNHDA and SQIVND (reference sequence). CDR3 size: 13 residues. Trimming stripped 4 bases from V and 6 bases from J, with 7 bases between. CDR3 sequence (DNA): TGTGCCAGTAGTAGGGGCCCTAATTCACCCCTCCACTTT. As protein: CASSRGPNSPLHF.

The genes are TRBV29-1 and TRBJ2-5; 9 nucleotides match TRBD1. V shed 5 bases, J shed 6 bases, and the junction held 16 bases outside the gene matches. Germline V gives CDR1 SQVTM, CDR2 ANQGSEA. The CDR3 is 16 residues long. The CDR3 here is CSVRTGVLGRRQTQYF. In DNA form, the CDR3 reads TGCAGCGTTCGGACAGGGGTCCTTGGGAGGCGGCAGACCCAGTACTTC.

This clonotype occurred a few times. The chain couples TRBV7-8 to TRBJ1-6; possible D gene TRBD1, 6 bases. Germline V gene sequence: CDR1 SGHVS, CDR2 FQNEAQ. Trimming cost V 3 bases and J 4 bases, with 10 bases left between them. The CDR3 consists of 15 residues. In DNA, the CDR3 is TGTGCCAGCAGCTTTCTGGACAGTTATAATTCACCCCTCCACTTT. Translating it yields CASSFLDSYNSPLHF.

This clonotype was seen only a few times. One junction end does not reproduce the germline sequence, and a read error may be involved. This chain connects TRBV5-4 to TRBJ1-1; D uncertain. This CDR3 comprises 12 residues. The germline V gene encodes CDR1 SGHNT and CDR2 YYREEE (reference sequence). CDR3 nucleotide sequence: TGCGCCAGCAGCCCCAATGCAGATGAAGCTTTCTTT. The encoded protein is CASSPNADEAFF.

The chain carries TRBV29-1 and TRBJ2-7; the D gene could be TRBD1 or TRBD2 (7 bases each). The CDR3 has 12 amino acids. The V end lost 8 bases, the J end lost 3 bases, and 14 bases lay between the germline ends. Germline V gene lookup returns CDR1 SQVTM and CDR2 ANQGSEA. In nucleotides, the CDR3 is TGCAGCCAAGCGGGACAGTACTACGAGCAGTACTTC. Translated: CSQAGQYYEQYF.

This clonotype has just a few counts. This chain connects TRBV5-1 to TRBJ1-4; D not resolved. This CDR3 is 14 amino acids long. V shed 1 base and J shed 6 bases, with 10 bases lying between them. Germline CDR1 reads SGHRS; CDR2 reads YFSETQ. The CDR3 nucleotides are TGCGCCAGCAGCTTGAAAAGGATGGATGAAAAACTGTTTTTT. Translation: CASSLKRMDEKLFF.

By share of the sample, this clonotype is medium-sized. This chain uses TRBV25-1 with TRBJ1-4, with D uncertain. This CDR3 region has 11 residues. Germline CDR1 is MGHDK and CDR2 is SYGVNS. V was shortened by 3 bases and J by 13 bases, with 9 bases between the two germline ends. The CDR3 protein is CASSDQGPLFF. DNA of the CDR3: TGTGCCAGCAGTGATCAAGGCCCACTGTTTTTT.

As to this clonotype: One end of the junction fails to match germline, which may point to a read error. This chain links TRBV29-1 with TRBJ2-6; 12 bases are a match to TRBD1. Germline V lookup: CDR1 SQVTM, CDR2 ANQGSEA. This CDR3 region has 16 residues. The CDR3 bases are TGCAGCGTTCTCGGGACAGGGGGCTCTGGGGCCAACGCCCTGACTTTC. This encodes CSVLGTGGSGANALTF.

This clonotype was observed at least ten times. The gene calls are TRBV2 and TRBJ1-5, with D hard to call. Trimming removed 4 bases at V and 3 bases at J, with 10 bases between. This CDR3 is 14 amino acids long. The V gene's germline CDR1 is SNHLY and CDR2 FYNNEI. The CDR3 region is CASSGLGPNQPQHF. The CDR3 DNA reads TGTGCCAGCAGTGGTCTTGGTCCCAATCAGCCCCAGCATTTT.

This rearrangement joins TRBV6-6 to TRBJ1-5; D unclear. In germline, CDR1 is MNHNY, CDR2 SVGAGI (reference sequence). V lost 2 bases and J lost 7, with 9 bases in between. The length of the CDR3 is 13 residues. In nucleotides, the CDR3 is TGTGCCAGCAGTTACCCTGGACGCCAGCCCCAGCATTTT. Residues: CASSYPGRQPQHF.

The V call is TRBV5-5, the J call TRBJ1-6; perhaps TRBD1 as D (6 bases). This CDR3 is 16 amino acids long. Germline V CDR1 and CDR2: SGHKS, YYEKEE (reference sequence). V dropped 0 bases and J dropped 8 bases, with 15 bases sitting between them. CDR3 nucleotide sequence: TGTGCCAGCAGCTTGGGGGGCCCGGGGGCGCATTCACCCCTCCACTTT. Translation gives CASSLGGPGAHSPLHF.

This chain links TRBV25-1 with TRBJ1-4; TRBD1 is a possible D gene (5 bases). Trimming took 4 bases from V and 13 from J, leaving 16 bases between them. Germline V CDR1 and CDR2: MGHDK, SYGVNS. The CDR3 totals 13 residues. The CDR3 bases are TGTGCCAGCAGTGGACCCCAGGGTGAGGGACTGTTTTTT. Encoded protein: CASSGPQGEGLFF.

This clonotype was seen only a few times. DNA of the CDR3: TGTGCCAGCAGCTTGAGGTCGCAGTATAGCAATCAGCCCCAGCATTTT. Protein: CASSLRSQYSNQPQHF. This chain connects TRBV7-8 to TRBJ1-5; D uncertain. Trimming shortened V by 3 bases and J by 0 bases, and 12 bases separated the two germline ends. The CDR3 covers 16 residues. Germline loops: CDR1 SGHVS, CDR2 FQNEAQ.

This clonotype has more than one count but fewer than ten. The chain couples TRBV29-1 to TRBJ2-7; 9 bases are a match to TRBD1. The V gene end was trimmed by 4 bases and the J gene end by 3 bases; junction bases not matched to a gene: 4. CDR1 and CDR2 (germline): SQVTM, ANQGSEA. CDR3 length equals 13 residues. CDR3 sequence reads: CSVGDRAGYEQYF. CDR3 DNA sequence: TGCAGCGTTGGGGACAGGGCAGGCTACGAGCAGTACTTC.

This chain links TRBV7-9 with TRBJ1-3, with unresolved D. Trimming left V 7 bases short and J 0 bases short, with 10 bases between. There are 14 residues in the CDR3. Germline CDR1 reads SEHNR; CDR2 reads FQNEAQ (reference sequence). CDR3 residues: CASNLGSSGNTIYF. The CDR3 DNA follows: TGTGCCAGCAATCTCGGAAGCTCTGGAAACACCATATATTTT.

This clonotype was detected a few times. CDR3 bases: TGCAGTGCTGGCAACCAGGACAGGGGGCTAAGAGGCTACACCTTC. This encodes CSAGNQDRGLRGYTF. The chain is built from TRBV20-1 and TRBJ1-2; TRBD1 matches at 11 bases. Germline values: CDR1 DFQATT, CDR2 SNEGSKA (reference sequence). This CDR3 is 15 amino acids long. Trimming took 5 bases from V and 8 from J; bases not matched to a gene: 13.

The chain has TRBV20-1 and TRBJ1-4; D unclear. The CDR3 covers 15 residues. Germline values: CDR1 DFQATT, CDR2 SNEGSKA (reference sequence). Trimming left V 6 bases short and J 4 bases short, with 18 bases between. The CDR3 DNA is TGCAGTGCCCTGACCTCCTCCTCCCGTAATGAAAAACTGTTTTTT. Translating it yields CSALTSSSRNEKLFF.

To note about this clonotype: A much larger clone differs from this one at a single base, so this may be a read error. The rearrangement joins TRBV7-2 to TRBJ1-1; no clear D. Germline CDR1 SGHTA, CDR2 FQGNSA. CDR3 size: 15 residues. V lost 0 bases to trimming and J lost 3 bases, with 11 bases between them. The CDR3 nucleotides read TGTGCCAGCAGCTTAGCGTTAACAGAGGACACTGAAGCTTTCTTT. Amino acid sequence: CASSLALTEDTEAFF.

This clonotype occurred many times. DNA of the CDR3: TGCAGCGTTGCTCAAGGCACTGAAGCTTTCTTT. This codes for CSVAQGTEAFF. The V gene is TRBV29-1, the J gene TRBJ1-1; D ambiguous. Trimming left V 4 bases short and J 4 bases short, with 7 bases between. Germline loops: CDR1 SQVTM, CDR2 ANQGSEA. This CDR3 region has 11 residues.

This clonotype was recorded at least ten times. The chain joins TRBV25-1 to TRBJ2-5, with D tentatively TRBD1 or TRBD2 (5 bases each). The length of the CDR3 is 16 residues. V was clipped by 2 bases and J by 4 bases, with 17 bases between them. Germline V lookup: CDR1 MGHDK, CDR2 SYGVNS. The CDR3 loop reads CASSETGTLGGETQYF. CDR3 sequence (DNA): TGTGCCAGCAGTGAAACCGGGACCCTCGGTGGAGAGACCCAGTACTTC.

The DNA of the CDR3 is TGTGCCACCAGTGACGGGGGGACAGGACGTAATCAGCCCCAGCATTTT. It encodes CATSDGGTGRNQPQHF. The gene calls are TRBV24-1 and TRBJ1-5; the match to TRBD1 covers 8 bases. This CDR3 is 16 amino acids long. The ends lost 4 bases at V and 4 bases at J; junction bases unmatched: 8. The germline CDR1 and CDR2 sequences are KGHDR and SFDVKD.

The rearrangement joins TRBV7-9 to TRBJ2-7; weak D call: TRBD1 (5 bases). V was shortened by 9 bases and J by 4 bases, with 16 bases between the two germline ends. CDR3 size: 13 residues. The germline V gene encodes CDR1 SEHNR and CDR2 FQNEAQ (reference sequence). CDR3 amino acids: CASQGRNLYEQYF. CDR3 in DNA: TGTGCCAGTCAGGGTCGGAATCTGTACGAGCAGTACTTC.

This clonotype came up once. This sequence joins TRBV5-1 and TRBJ2-2; TRBD1 might be the D (5 bases). Trimming took off 1 base at V and 7 bases at J, with 8 bases between the two ends. The CDR3 is 13 residues long. Germline lookup yields CDR1 SGHRS and CDR2 YFSETQ. The CDR3 loop reads CASSLSQGGELFF. CDR3 bases: TGCGCCAGCAGCTTGTCGCAGGGCGGGGAGCTGTTTTTT.

Remarks on this clonotype: One junction end disagrees with the germline gene, perhaps due to a read error. The chain has TRBV2 and TRBJ2-7; D is ambiguous. Germline V CDR1 and CDR2: SNHLY, FYNNEI. CDR3 length: 15 amino acids. CDR3 bases: TGTGCCTGCAGTGAAGAAGGGTTCAGAAACTACGAGCAGTACTTC. Protein product: CACSEEGFRNYEQYF. Full variable domain (missing parts from reference TRBV2 and TRBJ2-7): EPEVTQTPSHQVTQMGQEVILRCVPISNHLYFYWYRQILGQKVEFLVSFYNNEISEKSEIFDDQFSVERPDGSNFTLKIRSTKLEDSAMYFCACSEEGFRNYEQYFGPGTRLTVT.

V and J are TRBV9 and TRBJ2-5, with TRBD2 as a possible D gene (6 bases). The CDR3 length is 16 residues. Trimming left V 0 bases short and J 5 bases short, with 17 bases between. The germline gives CDR1 SGDLS, CDR2 YYNGEE. The CDR3 DNA reads as TGTGCCAGCAGCGTAGGTAGCGGCCCACCCTGGGAGACCCAGTACTTC. Its translation is CASSVGSGPPWETQYF.